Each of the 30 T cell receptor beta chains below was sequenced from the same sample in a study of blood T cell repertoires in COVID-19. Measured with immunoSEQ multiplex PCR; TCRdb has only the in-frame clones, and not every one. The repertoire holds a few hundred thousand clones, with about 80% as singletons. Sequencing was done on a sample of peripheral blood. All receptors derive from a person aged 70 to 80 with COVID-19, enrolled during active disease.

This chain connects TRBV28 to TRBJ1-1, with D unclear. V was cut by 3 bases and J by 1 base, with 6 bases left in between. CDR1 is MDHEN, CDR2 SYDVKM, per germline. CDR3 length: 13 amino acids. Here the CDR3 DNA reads TGTGCCAGCAGTTTGATAGAGAACACTGAAGCTTTCTTT. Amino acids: CASSLIENTEAFF.

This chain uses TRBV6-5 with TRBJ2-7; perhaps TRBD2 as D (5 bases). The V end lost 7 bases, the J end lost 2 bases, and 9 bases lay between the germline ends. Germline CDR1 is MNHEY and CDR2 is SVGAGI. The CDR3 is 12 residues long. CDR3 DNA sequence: TGTGCCAGCACCGGAGGAGCCTACGAGCAGTACTTC. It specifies CASTGGAYEQYF.

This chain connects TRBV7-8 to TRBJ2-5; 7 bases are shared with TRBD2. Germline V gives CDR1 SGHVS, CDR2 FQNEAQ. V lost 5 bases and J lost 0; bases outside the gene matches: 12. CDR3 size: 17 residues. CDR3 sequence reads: CASSPVGLVANQETQYF. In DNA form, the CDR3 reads TGTGCCAGCAGCCCCGTCGGACTAGTGGCCAACCAAGAGACCCAGTACTTC.

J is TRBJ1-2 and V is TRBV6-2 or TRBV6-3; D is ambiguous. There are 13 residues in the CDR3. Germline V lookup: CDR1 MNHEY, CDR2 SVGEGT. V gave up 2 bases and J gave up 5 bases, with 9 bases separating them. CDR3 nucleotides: TGTGCCAGCAGTTACGCGGTCCCTTATGGCTACACCTTC. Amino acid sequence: CASSYAVPYGYTF.

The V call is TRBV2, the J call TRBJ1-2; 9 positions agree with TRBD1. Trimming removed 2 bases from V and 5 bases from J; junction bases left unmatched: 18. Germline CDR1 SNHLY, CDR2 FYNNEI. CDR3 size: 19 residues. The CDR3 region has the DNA TGTGCCAGCAGTGAAAGGGTCGGGACAGGGCTTCCTTCTCTATATGGCTACACCTTC. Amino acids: CASSERVGTGLPSLYGYTF.

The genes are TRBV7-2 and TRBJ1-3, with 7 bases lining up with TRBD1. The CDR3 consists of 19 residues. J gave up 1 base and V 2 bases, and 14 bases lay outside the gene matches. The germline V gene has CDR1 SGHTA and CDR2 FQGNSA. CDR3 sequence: CASSLNPGTADSSGNTIYF. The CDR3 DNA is TGTGCCAGCAGCTTAAACCCGGGGACAGCCGATAGTTCTGGAAACACCATATATTTT.

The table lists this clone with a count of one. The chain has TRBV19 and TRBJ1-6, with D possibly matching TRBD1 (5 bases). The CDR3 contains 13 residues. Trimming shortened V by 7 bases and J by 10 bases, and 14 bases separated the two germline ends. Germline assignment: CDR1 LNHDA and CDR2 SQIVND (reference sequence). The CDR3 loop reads CASKTAWGSPLHF. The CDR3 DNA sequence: TGTGCCAGTAAGACAGCCTGGGGATCACCCCTCCACTTT.

This CDR3 reads CASSPSTSGVYEQYF. The CDR3, as DNA: TGTGCCAGCAGCCCCAGTACTAGCGGGGTCTACGAGCAGTACTTC. This chain joins TRBV28 and TRBJ2-7; 10 nucleotides align to TRBD2. Germline CDR1 is MDHEN and CDR2 is SYDVKM. The CDR3 is 15 residues long. The V and J ends lost 6 bases and 3 bases, in that order; junction bases with no gene match: 8.

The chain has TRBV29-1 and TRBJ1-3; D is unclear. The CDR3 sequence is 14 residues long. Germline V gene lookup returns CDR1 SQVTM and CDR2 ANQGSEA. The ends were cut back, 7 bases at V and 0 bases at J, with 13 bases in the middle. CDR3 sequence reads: CSAHRRGSGNTIYF. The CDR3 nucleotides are TGCAGCGCTCACCGGCGGGGCTCTGGAAACACCATATATTTT.

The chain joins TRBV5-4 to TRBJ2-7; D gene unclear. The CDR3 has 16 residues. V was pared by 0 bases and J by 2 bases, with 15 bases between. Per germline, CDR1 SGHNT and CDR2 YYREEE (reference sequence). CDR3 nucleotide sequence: TGTGCCAGCAGCTTGGATCTCGGTAGAGGCGCCTACGAGCAGTACTTC. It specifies CASSLDLGRGAYEQYF.

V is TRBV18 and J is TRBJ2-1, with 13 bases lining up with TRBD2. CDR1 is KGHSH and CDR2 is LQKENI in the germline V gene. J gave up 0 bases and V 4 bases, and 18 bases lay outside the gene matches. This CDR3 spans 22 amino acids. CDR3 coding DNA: TGTGCCAGCTCACAGCCGGGACTAGCGGGGAGAACCCCCCGAAGCTCCTACAATGAGCAGTTCTTC. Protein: CASSQPGLAGRTPRSSYNEQFF.

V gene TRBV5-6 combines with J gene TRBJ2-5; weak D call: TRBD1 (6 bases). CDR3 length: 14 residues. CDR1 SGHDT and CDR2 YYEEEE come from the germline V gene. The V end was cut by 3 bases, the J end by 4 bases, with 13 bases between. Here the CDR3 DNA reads TGTGCCAGCAGCTACAGGGTGTCCGGAGAGACCCAGTACTTC. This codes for CASSYRVSGETQYF.

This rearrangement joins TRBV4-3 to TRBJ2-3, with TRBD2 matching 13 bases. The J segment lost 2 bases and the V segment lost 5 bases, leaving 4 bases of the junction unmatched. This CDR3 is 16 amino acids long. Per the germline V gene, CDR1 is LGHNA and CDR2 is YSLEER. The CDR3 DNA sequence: TGCGCCAGCAGCAAGGGACTAGCGGGATTCACAGATACGCAGTATTTT. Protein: CASSKGLAGFTDTQYF.

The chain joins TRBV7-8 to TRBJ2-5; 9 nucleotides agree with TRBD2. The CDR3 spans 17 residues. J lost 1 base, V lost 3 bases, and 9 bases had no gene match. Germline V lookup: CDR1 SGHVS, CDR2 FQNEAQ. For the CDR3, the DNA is TGTGCCAGCAGCTTTGGTGGGCGGGGGGGTTCCCAAGAGACCCAGTACTTC. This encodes CASSFGGRGGSQETQYF.

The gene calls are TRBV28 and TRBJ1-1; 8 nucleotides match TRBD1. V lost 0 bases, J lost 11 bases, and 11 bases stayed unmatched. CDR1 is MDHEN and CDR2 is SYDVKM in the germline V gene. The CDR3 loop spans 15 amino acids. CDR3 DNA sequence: TGTGCCAGCAGTTTATGGGGACAGGAGGCAATAGGGGCTTTCTTT. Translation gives CASSLWGQEAIGAFF.

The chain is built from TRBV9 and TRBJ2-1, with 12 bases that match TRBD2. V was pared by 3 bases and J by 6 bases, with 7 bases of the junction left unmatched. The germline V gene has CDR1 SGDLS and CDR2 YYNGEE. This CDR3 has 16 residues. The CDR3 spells CASSETRLAGANEQFF. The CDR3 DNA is TGTGCCAGCAGCGAGACAAGACTAGCGGGAGCCAATGAGCAGTTCTTC.

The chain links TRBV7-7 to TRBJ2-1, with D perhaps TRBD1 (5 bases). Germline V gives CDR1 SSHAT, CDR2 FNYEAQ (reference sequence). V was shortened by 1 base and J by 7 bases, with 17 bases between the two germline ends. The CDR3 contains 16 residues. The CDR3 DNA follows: TGTGCCAGCAGCTTAGTTGTGTCAGGCAGGGATAATGAGCAGTTCTTC. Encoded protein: CASSLVVSGRDNEQFF. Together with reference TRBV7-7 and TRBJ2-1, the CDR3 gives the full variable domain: GAGVSQSPRYKVTKRGQDVTLRCDPISSHATLYWYQQALGQGPEFLTYFNYEAQPDKSGLPSDRFSAERPEGSISTLTIQRTEQRDSAMYRCASSLVVSGRDNEQFFGPGTRLTVL.

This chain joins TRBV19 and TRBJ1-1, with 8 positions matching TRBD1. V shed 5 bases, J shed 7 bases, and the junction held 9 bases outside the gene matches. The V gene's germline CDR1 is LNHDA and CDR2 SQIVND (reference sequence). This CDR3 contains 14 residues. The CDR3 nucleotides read TGTGCCAGTAGTGCCCGACAGGGGACGAGTGAAGCTTTCTTT. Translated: CASSARQGTSEAFF.

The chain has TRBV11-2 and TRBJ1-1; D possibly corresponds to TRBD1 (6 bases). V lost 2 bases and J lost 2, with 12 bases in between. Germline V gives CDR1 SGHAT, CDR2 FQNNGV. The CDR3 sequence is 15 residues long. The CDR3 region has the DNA TGTGCCAGCAGCTTACTAATACAGGGAAACACTGAAGCTTTCTTT. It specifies CASSLLIQGNTEAFF. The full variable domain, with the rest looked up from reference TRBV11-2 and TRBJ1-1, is EAGVAQSPRYKIIEKRQSVAFWCNPISGHATLYWYQQILGQGPKLLIQFQNNGVVDDSQLPKDRFSAERLKGVDSTLKIQPAKLEDSAVYLCASSLLIQGNTEAFFGQGTRLTVV.

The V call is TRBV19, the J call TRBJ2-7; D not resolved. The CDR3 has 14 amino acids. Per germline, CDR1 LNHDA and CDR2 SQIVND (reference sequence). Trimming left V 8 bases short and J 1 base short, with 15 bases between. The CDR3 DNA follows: TGTGCCAGTCGCTCTTTGCTAGATTCCTACGAGCAGTACTTC. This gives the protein CASRSLLDSYEQYF. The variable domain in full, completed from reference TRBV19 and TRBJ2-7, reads DGGITQSPKYLFRKEGQNVTLSCEQNLNHDAMYWYRQDPGQGLRLIYYSQIVNDFQKGDIAEGYSVSREKKESFPLTVTSAQKNPTAFYLCASRSLLDSYEQYFGPGTRLTVT.

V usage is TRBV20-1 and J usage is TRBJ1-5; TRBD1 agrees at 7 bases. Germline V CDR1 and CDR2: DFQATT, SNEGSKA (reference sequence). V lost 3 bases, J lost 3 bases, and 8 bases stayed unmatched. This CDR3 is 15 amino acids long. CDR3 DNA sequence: TGCAGTGCTAGTCTGGGCGAGGGGGCCAATCAGCCCCAGCATTTT. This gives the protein CSASLGEGANQPQHF.

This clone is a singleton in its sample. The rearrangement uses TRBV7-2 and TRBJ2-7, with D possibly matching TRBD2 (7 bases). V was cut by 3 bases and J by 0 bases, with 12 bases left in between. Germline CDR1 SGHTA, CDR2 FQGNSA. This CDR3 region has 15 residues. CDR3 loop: CASSFRGGSSYEQYF. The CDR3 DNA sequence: TGTGCCAGCAGCTTTAGGGGGGGCAGCTCCTACGAGCAGTACTTC.

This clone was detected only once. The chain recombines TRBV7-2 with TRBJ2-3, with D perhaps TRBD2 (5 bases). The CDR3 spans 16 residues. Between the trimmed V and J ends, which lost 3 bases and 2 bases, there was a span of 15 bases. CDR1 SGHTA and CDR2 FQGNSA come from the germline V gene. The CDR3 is CASSFLASRYTDTQYF. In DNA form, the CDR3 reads TGTGCCAGCAGCTTTTTAGCTAGCAGGTACACAGATACGCAGTATTTT. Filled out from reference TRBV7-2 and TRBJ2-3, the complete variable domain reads GAGVSQSPSNKVTEKGKDVELRCDPISGHTALYWYRQSLGQGLEFLIYFQGNSAPDKSGLPSDRFSAERTGGSVSTLTIQRTQQEDSAVYLCASSFLASRYTDTQYFGPGTRLTVL.

CDR3 DNA sequence: TGTGCCAGCAGTTCGGGACAGCGAAATAGCAATCAGCCCCAGCATTTT. Translating it yields CASSSGQRNSNQPQHF. The gene calls are TRBV6-5 and TRBJ1-5; 7 nucleotides align to TRBD1. Trimming cost V 4 bases and J 0 bases; bases outside gene matches: 6. CDR1 and CDR2 from the germline V gene are MNHEY and SVGAGI. CDR3 length: 16 amino acids.

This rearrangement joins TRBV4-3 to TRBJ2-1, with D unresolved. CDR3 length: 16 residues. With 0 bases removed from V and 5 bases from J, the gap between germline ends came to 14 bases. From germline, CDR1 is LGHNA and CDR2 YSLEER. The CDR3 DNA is TGCGCCAGCAGCCAAGATCTAGTTATGAGGAACAATGAGCAGTTCTTC. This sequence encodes CASSQDLVMRNNEQFF.

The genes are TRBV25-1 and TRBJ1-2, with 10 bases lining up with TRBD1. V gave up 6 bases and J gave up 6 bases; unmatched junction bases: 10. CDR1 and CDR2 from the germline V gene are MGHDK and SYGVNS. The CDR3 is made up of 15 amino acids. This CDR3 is CASSGMTGGVHGYTF. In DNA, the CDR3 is TGTGCCAGCAGCGGTATGACAGGGGGCGTCCATGGCTACACCTTC.

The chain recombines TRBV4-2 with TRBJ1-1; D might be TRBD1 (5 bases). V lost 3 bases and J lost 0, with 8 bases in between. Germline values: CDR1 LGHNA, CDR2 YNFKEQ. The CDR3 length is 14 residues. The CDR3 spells CASSQPGLNTEAFF. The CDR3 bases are TGTGCCAGCAGCCAGCCAGGGCTGAACACTGAAGCTTTCTTT.

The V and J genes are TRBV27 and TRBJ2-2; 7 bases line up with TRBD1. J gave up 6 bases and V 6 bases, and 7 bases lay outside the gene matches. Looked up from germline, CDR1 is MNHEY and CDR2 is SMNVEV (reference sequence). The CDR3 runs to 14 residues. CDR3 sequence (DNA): TGTGCCAGCAGATGGGGACAGAAGGCCGGGGAGCTGTTTTTT. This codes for CASRWGQKAGELFF.

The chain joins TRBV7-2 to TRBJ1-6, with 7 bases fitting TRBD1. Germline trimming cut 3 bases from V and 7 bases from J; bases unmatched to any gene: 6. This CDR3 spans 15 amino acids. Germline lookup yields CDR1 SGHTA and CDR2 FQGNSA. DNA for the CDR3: TGTGCCAGCAGCTTGGCGACAGGGATGAATTCACCCCTCCACTTT. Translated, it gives CASSLATGMNSPLHF.

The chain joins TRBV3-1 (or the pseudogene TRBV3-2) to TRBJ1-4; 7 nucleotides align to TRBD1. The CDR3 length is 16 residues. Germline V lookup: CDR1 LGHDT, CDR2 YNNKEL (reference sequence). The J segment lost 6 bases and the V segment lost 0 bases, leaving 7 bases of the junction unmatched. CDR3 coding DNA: TGTGCCAGCAGCCAAGATATTGGGACAGCCGATGAAAAACTGTTTTTT. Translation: CASSQDIGTADEKLFF.